These 28 T cell receptor beta chains originate from one sample sequenced in a study of hypomethylating agent response in myelodysplastic syndrome. TCRdb's copy holds only in-frame clones and misses some; the assay was immunoSEQ multiplex PCR. The sample shows about 3,000 clones, roughly 80% of them seen only once. Sequences were derived from bone marrow, sampled before or after starting hypomethylating agent treatment for myelodysplastic syndrome (not recorded which). These TCRs come from a human donor with myelodysplastic syndrome.

The V and J genes are TRBV7-2 and TRBJ2-1; no firm D call. Germline assignment: CDR1 SGHTA and CDR2 FQGNSA. V was trimmed by 4 bases and J by 6 bases, leaving 19 bases between them. The CDR3 spans 16 residues. The CDR3 loop is CASSSTHITFSNEQFF. The CDR3 DNA follows: TGTGCCAGCAGCTCCACCCATATTACATTTAGCAATGAGCAGTTCTTC.

This rearrangement joins TRBV27 to TRBJ2-7, with D possibly being TRBD1 (5 bases). Between the trimmed V and J ends, which lost 6 bases and 3 bases, there was a span of 18 bases. Germline loops: CDR1 MNHEY, CDR2 SMNVEV (reference sequence). The CDR3 extends over 15 amino acids. CDR3 region: CASSRRARENYEQYF. The CDR3 coding sequence is TGTGCCAGCAGCCGAAGGGCCAGGGAAAACTACGAGCAGTACTTC.

The chain has TRBV19 and TRBJ2-1, with 11 nucleotides matching TRBD2. V lost 5 bases and J lost 2; bases outside the gene matches: 8. The CDR3 contains 17 residues. The germline gives CDR1 LNHDA, CDR2 SQIVND (reference sequence). CDR3 nucleotides: TGTGCCAGTAGTCCATCGACTAGCGGGGCCGCCTACAATGAGCAGTTCTTC. Translating gives CASSPSTSGAAYNEQFF. Combining the CDR3 with reference TRBV19 and TRBJ2-1 gives the whole variable domain DGGITQSPKYLFRKEGQNVTLSCEQNLNHDAMYWYRQDPGQGLRLIYYSQIVNDFQKGDIAEGYSVSREKKESFPLTVTSAQKNPTAFYLCASSPSTSGAAYNEQFFGPGTRLTVL.

In its sample, this clone was seen once. V and J are TRBV5-8 and TRBJ2-3; 9 nucleotides match TRBD1. Per germline, CDR1 SGHTS and CDR2 YDEGEE. The CDR3 spans 17 residues. Losses at the gene ends were 3 bases for V and 4 bases for J; bases not matched to a gene: 12. The CDR3 sequence is CASSSMGTGKSADTQYF. DNA for the CDR3: TGTGCCAGCAGCTCGATGGGGACAGGGAAGAGCGCAGATACGCAGTATTTT.

This chain links TRBV29-1 with TRBJ2-2; D possibly matches TRBD1 or TRBD2 (5 bases each). Deletions cut 6 bases from V and 1 base from J, with 15 bases between. This CDR3 spans 15 amino acids. Germline CDR1 reads SQVTM; CDR2 reads ANQGSEA. The CDR3 DNA follows: TGCAGCGTCATGGGGACGGGTCAGAACACCGGGGAGCTGTTTTTT. It yields the protein CSVMGTGQNTGELFF.

The V and J genes are TRBV30 and TRBJ2-2, with a tentative D call TRBD2 (5 bases). The CDR3 extends over 13 amino acids. The germline V gene has CDR1 GTSNPN and CDR2 SVGIG (reference sequence). Deletions cut 0 bases from V and 7 bases from J, with 9 bases between. CDR3 protein: CAWSVAGGGELFF. CDR3 nucleotide sequence: TGTGCCTGGAGTGTCGCCGGAGGCGGGGAGCTGTTTTTT.

The rearrangement links TRBV6-4 to TRBJ2-1; 10 bases map to TRBD2. The J segment lost 3 bases and the V segment lost 6 bases, leaving 5 bases of the junction unmatched. The CDR3 has 15 residues. The germline V gene encodes CDR1 MRHNA and CDR2 SNTAGT. In nucleotides, the CDR3 is TGTGCCAGCAGCTCCGGGACTAGCGACTACAATGAGCAGTTCTTC. Protein: CASSSGTSDYNEQFF.

The rearrangement links TRBV5-1 to TRBJ2-5; perhaps TRBD1 as D (6 bases). Between the trimmed V and J ends, which lost 4 bases and 2 bases, there was a span of 9 bases. Germline CDR1 and CDR2: SGHRS and YFSETQ. This CDR3 has 13 residues. CDR3 sequence: CASSTGQQETQYF. For the CDR3, the DNA is TGCGCCAGCAGCACCGGACAGCAAGAGACCCAGTACTTC.

This rearrangement joins TRBV6-1 to TRBJ1-4; maybe TRBD1 (5 bases). Germline CDR1 reads MNHNS; CDR2 reads SASEGT. This CDR3 is built from 15 residues. V lost 5 bases and J 3 bases, leaving 13 bases between the germline ends. The CDR3 loop reads CASSLFAGANEKLFF. The CDR3, as DNA: TGTGCCAGCAGTTTGTTTGCGGGGGCTAATGAAAAACTGTTTTTT.

This rearrangement joins TRBV5-8 to TRBJ2-7; 11 positions agree with TRBD1. V was pared by 2 bases and J by 3 bases, with 4 bases of the junction left unmatched. Germline values: CDR1 SGHTS, CDR2 YDEGEE. The CDR3 runs to 15 residues. The CDR3 is CASSFRDRGGYEQYF. DNA of the CDR3: TGTGCCAGCAGCTTCCGGGACAGGGGGGGCTACGAGCAGTACTTC.

V is TRBV30 and J is TRBJ2-7; D perhaps matches TRBD2 (6 bases). Trimming removed 5 bases from V and 9 bases from J, with 20 bases in between. The CDR3 is 13 amino acids. Germline-derived CDR1 and CDR2 are GTSNPN and SVGIG (reference sequence). The CDR3 DNA follows: TGTGCCTGGGCGGGGAGGAGGTCGGAGGGGCAGTACTTC. Its translation is CAWAGRRSEGQYF. The whole variable domain, remainder taken from reference TRBV30 and TRBJ2-7, is SQTIHQWPATLVQPVGSPLSLECTVEGTSNPNLYWYRQAAGRGLQLLFYSVGIGQISSEVPQNLSASRPQDRQFILSSKKLLLSDSGFYLCAWAGRRSEGQYFGPGTRLTVT.

The rearrangement links TRBV19 to TRBJ2-7; 8 bases map to TRBD2. Trimming removed 5 bases from V and 3 bases from J; junction bases left unmatched: 6. The germline V gene has CDR1 LNHDA and CDR2 SQIVND (reference sequence). The CDR3 is made up of 14 amino acids. This CDR3 is CASSPAGVGYEQYF. The CDR3 coding sequence is TGTGCCAGTAGTCCAGCGGGGGTTGGCTACGAGCAGTACTTC.

This clone was seen a few times. The chain couples TRBV4-1 to TRBJ1-2, with D unresolved. Looked up from germline, CDR1 is MGHRA and CDR2 is YSYEKL. V was shortened by 0 bases and J by 7 bases, with 12 bases between the two germline ends. This CDR3 contains 14 residues. CDR3 sequence reads: CASSQDSTQSGYTF. The DNA of the CDR3 is TGCGCCAGCAGCCAAGATAGCACTCAGAGTGGCTACACCTTC.

The J gene is TRBJ1-4, the V gene TRBV5-6; no clear D. Looked up from germline, CDR1 is SGHDT and CDR2 is YYEEEE. There are 15 residues in the CDR3. Trimming pared 0 bases from V and 0 bases from J, leaving 6 bases between. The CDR3 DNA is TGTGCCAGCAGCTTGGGGACTGCAACTAATGAAAAACTGTTTTTT. It yields the protein CASSLGTATNEKLFF. Variable domain in full (rest from reference TRBV5-6 and TRBJ1-4): DAGVTQSPTHLIKTRGQQVTLRCSPKSGHDTVSWYQQALGQGPQFIFQYYEEEERQRGNFPDRFSGHQFPNYSSELNVNALLLGDSALYLCASSLGTATNEKLFFGSGTQLSVL.

The rearrangement joins TRBV5-4 to TRBJ2-4; D is possibly TRBD1 (5 bases). Trimming took off 0 bases at V and 1 base at J, with 11 bases between the two ends. The length of the CDR3 is 16 residues. CDR1 is SGHNT and CDR2 is YYREEE in the germline V gene (reference sequence). The CDR3 bases are TGTGCCAGCAGCTTGGGGGCAGGGCCTGCCAAAAACATTCAGTACTTC. As protein: CASSLGAGPAKNIQYF.

In DNA form, the CDR3 reads TGTGCCAGCAGCCAAGGGAAGTCTAGCGGGGGGTTGAACACCGGGGAGCTGTTTTTT. Translation gives CASSQGKSSGGLNTGELFF. The genes are TRBV4-2 and TRBJ2-2, with 11 bases identical to TRBD2. Germline V lookup: CDR1 LGHNA, CDR2 YNFKEQ. This CDR3 spans 19 amino acids. After removal of 1 base from V and 1 base from J, the junction contained 8 bases not matched to a gene.

The rearrangement uses TRBV28 and TRBJ1-5; D may be TRBD1 (6 bases). This CDR3 spans 13 amino acids. Trimming removed 1 base at V and 7 bases at J, with 8 bases between. Germline values: CDR1 MDHEN, CDR2 SYDVKM. The CDR3 loop reads CASSLLGGQPQHF. CDR3 bases: TGTGCCAGCAGTTTATTAGGGGGGCAGCCCCAGCATTTT.

The chain employs TRBV5-4 and TRBJ2-3; 8 bases fit TRBD2. J was trimmed by 5 bases and V by 8 bases; bases with no gene match: 10. Germline assignment: CDR1 SGHNT and CDR2 YYREEE (reference sequence). This CDR3 is built from 14 residues. CDR3 region: CASARGGKGDTQYF. CDR3 bases: TGTGCCAGTGCACGGGGGGGTAAGGGAGATACGCAGTATTTT.

In its sample, this clone was seen a few times. This chain links TRBV7-9 with TRBJ2-5, with D possibly matching TRBD1 (5 bases). Germline V gene sequence: CDR1 SEHNR, CDR2 FQNEAQ (reference sequence). The CDR3 is 14 residues long. The V end lost 3 bases, the J end lost 3 bases, and 11 bases lay between the germline ends. In DNA form, the CDR3 reads TGTGCCAGCAGCTTTGACAGCTATAAAGAGACCCAGTACTTC. As protein: CASSFDSYKETQYF.

The chain carries TRBV6-6 and TRBJ2-5; maybe TRBD2 (6 bases). The J call is doubtful: the DNA matches TRBJ2-7 better. CDR3 length: 12 amino acids. Germline CDR1 is MNHNY and CDR2 is SVGAGI (reference sequence). The DNA of the CDR3 is TGTGCCAGCAGGAGGGGAGGCTACGAGCAGTACTTC. It translates to CASRRGGYEQYF.

This clone was seen more than once but under ten times. The chain couples TRBV5-6 to TRBJ1-5; 10 bases are shared with TRBD1. The ends lost 4 bases at V and 5 bases at J; junction bases unmatched: 3. The CDR3 spans 14 residues. Germline V gene sequence: CDR1 SGHDT, CDR2 YYEEEE. CDR3 loop: CASSETGGDQPQHF. As DNA, the CDR3 is TGTGCCAGCAGCGAGACAGGGGGCGATCAGCCCCAGCATTTT.

This chain's CDR3 is CASSQDGWGETQYF. The CDR3 DNA reads TGCGCCAGCAGCCAAGATGGGTGGGGGGAGACCCAGTACTTC. The genes are TRBV4-1 and TRBJ2-5; D may correspond to TRBD1 or TRBD2 (5 bases each). Trimming left V 0 bases short and J 5 bases short, with 10 bases between. The CDR3 length is 14 residues. Per the germline V gene, CDR1 is MGHRA and CDR2 is YSYEKL.

The chain is built from TRBV19 and TRBJ1-4; the match to TRBD1 covers 9 bases. The CDR3 extends over 17 amino acids. V was pared by 3 bases and J by 0 bases, with 5 bases of the junction left unmatched. The germline CDR1 and CDR2 sequences are LNHDA and SQIVND (reference sequence). The CDR3 sequence: CASSIWTGDATNEKLFF. For the CDR3, the DNA is TGTGCCAGTAGTATTTGGACAGGGGATGCAACTAATGAAAAACTGTTTTTT.

The chain employs TRBV2 and TRBJ2-7; tentatively, D is TRBD1 (6 bases). CDR1 and CDR2 from the germline V gene are SNHLY and FYNNEI. Trimming took off 6 bases at V and 2 bases at J, with 11 bases between the two ends. This CDR3 contains 13 residues. CDR3 protein: CASSTDRTYEQYF. Written as DNA, the CDR3 is TGTGCCAGCAGCACCGACAGGACCTACGAGCAGTACTTC.

A word on this clone: Other nucleotide sequences in the sample specify the same CDR3. The V call is TRBV6-1, the J call TRBJ2-6; D is unclear. This CDR3 has 15 residues. Germline CDR1 reads MNHNS; CDR2 reads SASEGT. Trimming left V 2 bases short and J 0 bases short, with 5 bases between. The CDR3 region is CASSERDSGANVLTF. The DNA of the CDR3 is TGTGCCAGCAGTGAAAGGGACTCTGGGGCCAACGTCCTGACTTTC.

The chain combines TRBV21-1 with TRBJ2-1; the D call TRBD2 from the table was never checked on the DNA. TRBV21-1 is reported as a pseudogene. The CDR3 contains 13 residues. This CDR3 is CASSSRDYGEQFF. The CDR3, as DNA: TGTGCCAGCAGCAGCCGGGACTATGGTGAGCAGTTCTTC.

V usage is TRBV30 and J usage is TRBJ1-2; D is undetermined. The ends were cut back, 0 bases at V and 3 bases at J, with 11 bases in the middle. The CDR3 length is 14 residues. CDR1 is GTSNPN and CDR2 is SVGIG in the germline V gene (reference sequence). CDR3 sequence: CAWSVLREDYGYTF. The CDR3 nucleotides read TGTGCCTGGAGTGTTCTCCGGGAAGACTATGGCTACACCTTC.

V gene TRBV4-1 combines with J gene TRBJ2-5, with D unclear. This CDR3 spans 16 amino acids. Per the germline V gene, CDR1 is MGHRA and CDR2 is YSYEKL. V was cut by 3 bases and J by 2 bases, with 16 bases left in between. The CDR3 DNA is TGCGCCAGCAGCCATGGACGGGCCCTTTATCAAGAGACCCAGTACTTC. Encoded protein: CASSHGRALYQETQYF.